This T cell receptor beta chain originates from a study of shared clonotypes between healthy human individuals. The protocol was immunoSEQ multiplex PCR, while the TCRdb copy is restricted to in-frame clones and leaves out a portion. The data contain around 340,000 clones, around 70% of them singletons. Looked up from germline, CDR1 is SSHAT and CDR2 is FNYEAQ (reference sequence). With 5 bases clipped from V and 5 bases from J, the junction kept 6 bases outside the gene matches. The CDR3 totals 13 residues. The receptor comes from a young man in good health. The V gene is TRBV7-7, the J gene TRBJ2-7, with 7 nucleotides matching TRBD1. Input material: memory CD4+ T cells sorted from blood. As for subset: CD45RA-negative fraction. The CDR3 DNA reads TGTGCCAGCAGCCCTACAGGGGCCCACGAGCAGTACTTC. Protein: CASSPTGAHEQYF.